Following are 27 T cell receptor beta chains from one sample sequenced in a study of siplizumab effects on memory and regulatory T cells (dated by TCRdb to about 2019). Libraries came from the immunoSEQ multiplex PCR assay. TCRdb holds this immuneACCESS table with in-frame rearrangements only. Some clones are missing; in checked studies, unresolved V genes explain under half, and the rest has no known cause. Recorded for this sample are about 69,000 clones; over 80% of them occurred a single time. Jointly, the top ten make up 1.5% to 2% of the sample. Material for sequencing was Tregs sorted from blood. The source of these receptors is a human donor in good health.

The CDR3 sequence: CASSLKLNTGELFF. In nucleotides, the CDR3 is TGTGCCAGCAGCTTAAAGCTTAACACCGGGGAGCTGTTTTTT. This chain uses TRBV7-9 with TRBJ2-2; no clear D. This CDR3 region has 14 residues. Germline V gene sequence: CDR1 SEHNR, CDR2 FQNEAQ (reference sequence). The V end was cut by 2 bases, the J end by 2 bases, with 6 bases between.

The chain links TRBV29-1 to TRBJ2-5; no reliable D call. V was shortened by 4 bases and J by 1 base, with 10 bases between the two germline ends. The CDR3 has 13 amino acids. The germline CDR1 and CDR2 sequences are SQVTM and ANQGSEA. This CDR3 is CSVGFVAQETQYF. In nucleotides, the CDR3 is TGCAGCGTTGGCTTTGTCGCCCAAGAGACCCAGTACTTC.

This clone was seen a handful of times. The V call is TRBV29-1, the J call TRBJ1-1; 7 nucleotides line up with TRBD1. The CDR3 is made up of 12 amino acids. Germline assignment: CDR1 SQVTM and CDR2 ANQGSEA. The ends lost 1 base at V and 10 bases at J; junction bases unmatched: 6. The CDR3: CSVEGQGFGAFF. In nucleotides, the CDR3 is TGCAGCGTTGAAGGACAGGGCTTTGGAGCTTTCTTT.

V is TRBV7-9 and J is TRBJ2-1; D is perhaps TRBD1 (5 bases). Germline V gene data show CDR1 as SEHNR and CDR2 as FQNEAQ (reference sequence). The CDR3 extends over 15 amino acids. V was pared by 4 bases and J by 0 bases, with 10 bases between. The chain's CDR3 is CASSSHRSSYNEQFF. The CDR3 nucleotides are TGTGCCAGCAGCTCGCACAGGAGCTCCTACAATGAGCAGTTCTTC.

The V gene is TRBV2, the J gene TRBJ2-1; tentatively, D is TRBD2 (6 bases). The CDR3 runs to 12 residues. The V and J ends lost 8 bases and 7 bases respectively, with 12 bases between them. CDR1 is SNHLY, CDR2 FYNNEI, per germline. CDR3 loop: CASGLARNEQFF. The CDR3 DNA sequence: TGTGCCAGCGGGCTAGCGCGAAATGAGCAGTTCTTC.

V and J are TRBV10-2 and TRBJ1-1; D may be TRBD1 (6 bases). The V end was cut by 4 bases, the J end by 5 bases, with 14 bases between. Germline V CDR1 and CDR2: WSHSY, SAAADI. The CDR3 is 14 amino acids. The CDR3 coding sequence is TGCGCCAGCAGTGCGGTACAGGGAAGTACTGAAGCTTTCTTT. Protein sequence: CASSAVQGSTEAFF.

CDR3 in amino acids: CASSRTGVTEAFF. As DNA, the CDR3 is TGTGCCAGCTCACGGACGGGAGTCACTGAAGCTTTCTTT. V usage is TRBV18 and J usage is TRBJ1-1; no definite D call. This CDR3 contains 13 residues. The germline gives CDR1 KGHSH, CDR2 LQKENI. Trimming shortened V by 4 bases and J by 4 bases, and 10 bases separated the two germline ends.

The V call is TRBV4-3, the J call TRBJ1-2; no clear D gene. This CDR3 has 15 residues. Trimming shortened V by 4 bases and J by 2 bases, and 14 bases separated the two germline ends. Germline-derived CDR1 and CDR2 are LGHNA and YSLEER. The CDR3 DNA sequence: TGCGCCAGCAGCCTCACAACCGGACGGAACTATGGCTACACCTTC. It specifies CASSLTTGRNYGYTF.

This chain uses TRBV6-5 with TRBJ2-7, with 8 bases aligning to TRBD2. Per germline, CDR1 MNHEY and CDR2 SVGAGI. The CDR3 sequence is 14 residues long. Losses at the gene ends were 5 bases for V and 0 bases for J; bases not matched to a gene: 3. CDR3 sequence reads: CASSEREYSYEQYF. The CDR3 nucleotides are TGTGCCAGCAGTGAGCGGGAGTACTCCTACGAGCAGTACTTC.

J is TRBJ2-7 and V is TRBV6-5; D not certain. The CDR3 spans 13 residues. Germline lookup yields CDR1 MNHEY and CDR2 SVGAGI. V was shortened by 2 bases and J by 3 bases, with 8 bases between the two germline ends. The CDR3 loop reads CASSYGLFYEQYF. In DNA form, the CDR3 reads TGTGCCAGCAGTTACGGTCTTTTCTACGAGCAGTACTTC.

V gene TRBV29-1 combines with J gene TRBJ1-2; D is uncertain. V was shortened by 4 bases and J by 7 bases, with 22 bases between the two germline ends. This CDR3 is built from 15 residues. Per the germline V gene, CDR1 is SQVTM and CDR2 is ANQGSEA. The DNA for the CDR3 is TGCAGCGTTGGAGTGGGCGGTGTGAAGGCGAGTGGCTACACCTTC. This codes for CSVGVGGVKASGYTF.

The chain employs TRBV6-5 and TRBJ2-7; TRBD2 might be the D (7 bases). Germline V gives CDR1 MNHEY, CDR2 SVGAGI. The CDR3 runs to 15 residues. Trimming cost V 2 bases and J 1 base, with 12 bases left between them. CDR3 coding DNA: TGTGCCAGCAGTTACGGGGGCGGGAGATCCTACGAGCAGTACTTC. Protein product: CASSYGGGRSYEQYF.

V usage is TRBV15 and J usage is TRBJ1-4, with 7 bases that match TRBD1. The germline CDR1 and CDR2 sequences are LNHNV and YYDKDF (reference sequence). Trimming removed 1 base from V and 5 bases from J; junction bases left unmatched: 7. The CDR3 is 16 residues long. The CDR3, as DNA: TGTGCCACCAGCAGAGGAGGAAACAGGGGAAATGAAAAACTGTTTTTT. This translates into CATSRGGNRGNEKLFF.

V gene TRBV19 combines with J gene TRBJ2-3; 10 nucleotides match TRBD2. The CDR3 has 16 residues. The ends lost 3 bases at V and 6 bases at J; junction bases unmatched: 9. Per germline, CDR1 LNHDA and CDR2 SQIVND (reference sequence). CDR3 in DNA: TGTGCCAGTAGTATCCTCCCTAGCGGGAGTATTGATACGCAGTATTTT. Its protein is CASSILPSGSIDTQYF. Combining the CDR3 with reference TRBV19 and TRBJ2-3 gives the whole variable domain DGGITQSPKYLFRKEGQNVTLSCEQNLNHDAMYWYRQDPGQGLRLIYYSQIVNDFQKGDIAEGYSVSREKKESFPLTVTSAQKNPTAFYLCASSILPSGSIDTQYFGPGTRLTVL.

The chain carries TRBV19 and TRBJ1-5, with D possibly being TRBD1 (5 bases). Germline loops: CDR1 LNHDA, CDR2 SQIVND (reference sequence). V lost 5 bases to trimming and J lost 0 bases, with 11 bases between them. The CDR3 loop spans 15 amino acids. CDR3: CASSRQPNSNQPQHF. CDR3 in DNA: TGTGCCAGTAGTCGACAGCCTAATAGCAATCAGCCCCAGCATTTT.

CDR3 sequence reads: CASSLSRWRDLYNEQFF. CDR3 coding DNA: TGTGCCAGCAGCTTATCTAGATGGCGGGACCTCTACAATGAGCAGTTCTTC. The chain employs TRBV7-8 and TRBJ2-1, with D perhaps TRBD2 (6 bases). V dropped 2 bases and J dropped 3 bases, with 17 bases sitting between them. This CDR3 comprises 17 residues. In germline, CDR1 is SGHVS, CDR2 FQNEAQ.

The V gene is TRBV6-1, the J gene TRBJ1-3; D gene ambiguous. This CDR3 is 12 amino acids long. The germline V gene encodes CDR1 MNHNS and CDR2 SASEGT. V was trimmed by 6 bases and J by 4 bases, leaving 7 bases between them. The CDR3 nucleotides are TGTGCCAGCAGGTATTACGGAAACACCATATATTTT. Protein product: CASRYYGNTIYF.

The genes are TRBV5-1 and TRBJ2-7; 11 positions agree with TRBD2. The junction had 21 bases not matched to a gene; V was cut back by 4 bases and J by 9 bases. CDR3 length: 18 residues. Per germline, CDR1 SGHRS and CDR2 YFSETQ. The CDR3 reads CASSASLAGGPWTLGQYF. Written as DNA, the CDR3 is TGCGCCAGCAGCGCCTCTTTAGCGGGAGGGCCTTGGACCCTCGGGCAGTACTTC.

The V gene is TRBV6-5, the J gene TRBJ1-3; TRBD1 aligns across 8 bases. V lost 4 bases and J lost 0; bases outside the gene matches: 5. In germline, CDR1 is MNHEY, CDR2 SVGAGI. This CDR3 is built from 16 residues. As DNA, the CDR3 is TGTGCCAGCAGTTTCTCAGGGGGCTACTCTGGAAACACCATATATTTT. It codes for CASSFSGGYSGNTIYF.

The CDR3 nucleotides are TGTGCCAGCAGCCCTCGGACAGGGGGCAGGGATGAGCAGTTCTTC. Amino acids: CASSPRTGGRDEQFF. The chain employs TRBV7-2 and TRBJ2-1; 11 bases fit TRBD1. The J segment lost 8 bases and the V segment lost 5 bases, leaving 8 bases of the junction unmatched. The length of the CDR3 is 15 residues. Germline loops: CDR1 SGHTA, CDR2 FQGNSA.

This clone was detected only a few times. CDR3 DNA sequence: TGTGCCAGCAAGAGTCCCTACGAGCAGTACTTC. Its translation: CASKSPYEQYF. The chain has TRBV2 and TRBJ2-7; unclear D gene. V dropped 7 bases and J dropped 2 bases, with 6 bases sitting between them. Germline V lookup: CDR1 SNHLY, CDR2 FYNNEI. The CDR3 sequence is 11 residues long.

This rearrangement joins TRBV6-6 to TRBJ2-7; 10 nucleotides match TRBD2. Germline loops: CDR1 MNHNY, CDR2 SVGAGI (reference sequence). CDR3 length: 15 residues. After removal of 5 bases from V and 5 bases from J, the junction contained 9 bases not matched to a gene. The CDR3 bases are TGTGCCAGCAGTCCTTGGAAGCGGGAGGGTAACGAGCAGTACTTC. Translation: CASSPWKREGNEQYF.

The chain recombines TRBV5-1 with TRBJ1-3, with TRBD1 identical over 8 bases. CDR3 size: 15 residues. J was trimmed by 4 bases and V by 2 bases; bases with no gene match: 5. Looked up from germline, CDR1 is SGHRS and CDR2 is YFSETQ. CDR3: CASSLIQGGGNTIYF. The CDR3 bases are TGCGCCAGCAGCTTAATACAGGGGGGAGGAAACACCATATATTTT. Using reference TRBV5-1 and TRBJ1-3 for the parts outside the CDR3, the full variable domain is KAGVTQTPRYLIKTRGQQVTLSCSPISGHRSVSWYQQTPGQGLQFLFEYFSETQRNKGNFPGRFSGRQFSNSRSEMNVSTLELGDSALYLCASSLIQGGGNTIYFGEGSWLTVV.

The J gene is TRBJ1-2, the V gene TRBV11-3; TRBD1 is a possible D gene (5 bases). CDR3 length: 17 residues. Germline V lookup: CDR1 SGHNT, CDR2 YENEEA. V was clipped by 3 bases and J by 2 bases, with 19 bases between them. CDR3 nucleotide sequence: TGTGCCAGCAGCTTCCTCGGCCTGGTGGGGGTCAACTATGGCTACACCTTC. It is translated as CASSFLGLVGVNYGYTF.

This clone was found once. The rearrangement uses TRBV7-2 and TRBJ2-7; D remains ambiguous. The CDR3 extends over 13 amino acids. The germline V and J ends were trimmed by 2 bases and 6 bases, with 11 bases remaining between them. The germline gives CDR1 SGHTA, CDR2 FQGNSA. The CDR3 DNA reads TGTGCCAGCAGCTTAACCCCGCAAAGCGAGCAGTACTTC. It codes for CASSLTPQSEQYF.

This clone was observed a few times. The V call is TRBV2, the J call TRBJ1-5, with unresolved D. V was shortened by 6 bases and J by 7 bases, with 13 bases between the two germline ends. Per germline, CDR1 SNHLY and CDR2 FYNNEI. The CDR3 spans 13 residues. CDR3 sequence: CASRSMGAQPQHF. CDR3 DNA sequence: TGTGCCAGCAGGTCCATGGGAGCCCAGCCCCAGCATTTT.

The chain couples TRBV2 to TRBJ2-1, with D possibly matching TRBD2 (6 bases). CDR1 SNHLY and CDR2 FYNNEI come from the germline V gene. V shed 11 bases and J shed 8 bases, with 16 bases lying between them. The CDR3 length is 12 residues. This CDR3 reads CAGGESPHEQFF. The CDR3 nucleotides are TGTGCCGGCGGGGAATCGCCCCATGAGCAGTTCTTC.